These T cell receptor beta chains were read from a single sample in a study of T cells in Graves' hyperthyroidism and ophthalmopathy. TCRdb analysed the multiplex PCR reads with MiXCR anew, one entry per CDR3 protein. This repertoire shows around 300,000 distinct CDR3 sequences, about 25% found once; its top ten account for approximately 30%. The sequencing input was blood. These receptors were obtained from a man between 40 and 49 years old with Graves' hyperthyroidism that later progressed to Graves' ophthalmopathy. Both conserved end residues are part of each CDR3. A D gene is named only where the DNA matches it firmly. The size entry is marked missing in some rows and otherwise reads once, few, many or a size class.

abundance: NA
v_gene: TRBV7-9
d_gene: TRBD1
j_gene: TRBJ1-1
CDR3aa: CASTGTGGMNTEAFF
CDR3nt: TGTGCCAGCACCGGGACAGGGGGCATGAACACTGAAGCTTTCTTT

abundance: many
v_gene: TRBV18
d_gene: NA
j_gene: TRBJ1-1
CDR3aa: CASSTQLVMALNTEAFF
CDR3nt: TGTGCCAGCTCAACGCAACTCGTTATGGCTCTGAACACTGAAGCTTTCTTT

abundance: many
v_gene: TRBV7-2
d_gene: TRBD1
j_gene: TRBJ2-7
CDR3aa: CASSFSGTGFHEQYF
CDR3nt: TGTGCCAGCAGCTTCTCCGGGACAGGGTTCCACGAGCAGTACTTC

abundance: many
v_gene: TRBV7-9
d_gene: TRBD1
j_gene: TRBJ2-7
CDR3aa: CASRTGGADEQYF
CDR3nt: TGTGCCAGCAGGACAGGGGGCGCAGACGAGCAGTACTTC

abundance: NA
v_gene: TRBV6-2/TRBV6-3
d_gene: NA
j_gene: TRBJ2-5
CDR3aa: CASSYSRTKTQYF
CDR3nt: TGTGCCAGCAGTTACTCTCGCACGAAGACCCAGTACTTC

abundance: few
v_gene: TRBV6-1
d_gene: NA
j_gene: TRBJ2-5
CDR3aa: CASRGREKETQYF
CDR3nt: TGTGCCAGCCGGGGGCGGGAGAAAGAGACCCAGTACTTC

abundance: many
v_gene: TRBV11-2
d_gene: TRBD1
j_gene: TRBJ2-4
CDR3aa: CASSRTGNKNIQYF
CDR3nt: TGTGCCAGCAGCCGGACAGGGAACAAAAACATTCAGTACTTC

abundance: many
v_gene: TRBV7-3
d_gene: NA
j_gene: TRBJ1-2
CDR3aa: CASSFNSDLGYGYTF
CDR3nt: TGTGCCAGCAGCTTTAATTCAGACCTGGGCTATGGCTACACCTTC

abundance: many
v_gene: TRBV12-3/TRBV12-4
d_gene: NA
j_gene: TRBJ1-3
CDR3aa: CASSWRIGNTIYF
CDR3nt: TGTGCCAGCAGTTGGCGTATTGGAAACACCATATATTTT

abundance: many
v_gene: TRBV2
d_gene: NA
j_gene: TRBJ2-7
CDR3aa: CASRPGLHEVYEQYF
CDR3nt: TGTGCCAGCAGGCCCGGGCTCCATGAAGTCTACGAGCAGTACTTC

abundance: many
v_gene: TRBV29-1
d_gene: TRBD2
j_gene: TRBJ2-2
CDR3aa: CSIISGGLNTGELFF
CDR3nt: TGCAGCATAATTAGCGGGGGCCTGAACACCGGGGAGCTGTTTTTT

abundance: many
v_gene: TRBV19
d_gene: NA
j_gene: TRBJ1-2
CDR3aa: CASSIKSNLFYGYTF
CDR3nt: TGTGCCAGTAGTATAAAATCGAACCTTTTCTATGGCTACACCTTC

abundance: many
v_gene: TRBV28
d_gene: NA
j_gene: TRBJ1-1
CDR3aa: CASSFGVDTEAFF
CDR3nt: TGTGCCAGCAGTTTTGGTGTCGACACTGAAGCTTTCTTT

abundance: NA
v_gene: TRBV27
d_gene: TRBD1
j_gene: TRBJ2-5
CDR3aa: CASSTRDRQETQYF
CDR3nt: TGTGCCAGCAGCACACGGGACAGACAAGAGACCCAGTACTTC

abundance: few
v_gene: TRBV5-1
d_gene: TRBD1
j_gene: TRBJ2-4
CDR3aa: CASSLAGGQDIQYF
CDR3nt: TGCGCCAGCAGCTTAGCAGGGGGCCAGGACATTCAGTACTTC

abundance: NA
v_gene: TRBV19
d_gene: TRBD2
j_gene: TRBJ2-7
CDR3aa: CASSSLAGESYEQYF
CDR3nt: TGTGCCAGTAGTTCCCTAGCGGGAGAGTCCTACGAGCAGTACTTC

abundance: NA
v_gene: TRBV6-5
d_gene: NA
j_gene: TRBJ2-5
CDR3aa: CASSYRGETQYF
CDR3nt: TGTGCCAGCAGTTACCGGGGCGAGACCCAGTACTTC

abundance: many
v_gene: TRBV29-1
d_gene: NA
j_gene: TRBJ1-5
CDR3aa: CSGDSLLAILAQHF
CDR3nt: NA